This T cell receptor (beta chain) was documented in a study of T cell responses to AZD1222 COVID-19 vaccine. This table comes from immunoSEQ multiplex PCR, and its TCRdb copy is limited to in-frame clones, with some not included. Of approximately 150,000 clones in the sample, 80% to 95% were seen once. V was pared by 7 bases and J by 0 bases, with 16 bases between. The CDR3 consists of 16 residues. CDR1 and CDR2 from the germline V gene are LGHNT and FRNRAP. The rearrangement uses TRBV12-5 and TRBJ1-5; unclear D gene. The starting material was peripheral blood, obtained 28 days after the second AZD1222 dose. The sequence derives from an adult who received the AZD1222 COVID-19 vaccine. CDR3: CASELALGYSNQPQHF. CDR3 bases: TGTGCTAGTGAACTGGCCCTGGGATATAGCAATCAGCCCCAGCATTTT.